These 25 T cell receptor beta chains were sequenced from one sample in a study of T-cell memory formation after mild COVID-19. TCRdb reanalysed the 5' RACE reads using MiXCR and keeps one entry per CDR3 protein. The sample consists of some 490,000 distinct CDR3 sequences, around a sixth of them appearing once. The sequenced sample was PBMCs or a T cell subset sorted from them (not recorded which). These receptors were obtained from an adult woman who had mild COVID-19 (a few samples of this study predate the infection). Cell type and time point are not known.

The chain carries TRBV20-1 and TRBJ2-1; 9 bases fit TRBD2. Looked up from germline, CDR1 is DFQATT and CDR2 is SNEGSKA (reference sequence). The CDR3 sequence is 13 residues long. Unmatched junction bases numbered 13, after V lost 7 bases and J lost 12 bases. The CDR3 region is CSDPGTSRLGQFF. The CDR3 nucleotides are TGCAGTGATCCAGGGACTAGCCGTTTAGGGCAGTTCTTC.

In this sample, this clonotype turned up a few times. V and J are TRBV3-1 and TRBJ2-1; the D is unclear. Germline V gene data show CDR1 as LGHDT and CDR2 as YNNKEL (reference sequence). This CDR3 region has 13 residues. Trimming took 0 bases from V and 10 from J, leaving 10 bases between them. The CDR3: CASSQELDGEQFF. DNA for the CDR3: TGTGCCAGCAGCCAAGAACTGGATGGGGAGCAGTTCTTC.

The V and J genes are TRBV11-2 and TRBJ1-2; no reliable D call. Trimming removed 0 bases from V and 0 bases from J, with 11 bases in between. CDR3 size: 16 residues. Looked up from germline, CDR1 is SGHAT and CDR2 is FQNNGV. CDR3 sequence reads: CASSLDLGRTNYGYTF. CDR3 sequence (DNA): TGTGCCAGCAGCTTAGATCTCGGACGGACTAACTATGGCTACACCTTC.

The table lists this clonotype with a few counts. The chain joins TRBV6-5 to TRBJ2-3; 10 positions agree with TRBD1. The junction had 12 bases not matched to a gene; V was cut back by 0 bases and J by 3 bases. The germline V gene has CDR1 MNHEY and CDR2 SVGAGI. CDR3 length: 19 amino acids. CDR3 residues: CASSYSNRLGQGRTDTQYF. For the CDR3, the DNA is TGTGCCAGCAGTTACTCGAATCGCCTGGGACAGGGGAGGACAGATACGCAGTATTTT.

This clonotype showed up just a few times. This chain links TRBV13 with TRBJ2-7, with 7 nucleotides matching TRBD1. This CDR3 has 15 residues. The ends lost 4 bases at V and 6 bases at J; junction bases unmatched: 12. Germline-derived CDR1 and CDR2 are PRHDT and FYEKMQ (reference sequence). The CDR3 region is CASSSPGQRIFEQYF. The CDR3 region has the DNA TGTGCCAGCAGCTCACCGGGACAGCGAATATTCGAGCAGTACTTC. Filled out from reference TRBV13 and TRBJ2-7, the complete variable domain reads AAGVIQSPRHLIKEKRETATLKCYPIPRHDTVYWYQQGPGQDPQFLISFYEKMQSDKGSIPDRFSAQQFSDYHSELNMSSLELGDSALYFCASSSPGQRIFEQYFGPGTRLTVT.

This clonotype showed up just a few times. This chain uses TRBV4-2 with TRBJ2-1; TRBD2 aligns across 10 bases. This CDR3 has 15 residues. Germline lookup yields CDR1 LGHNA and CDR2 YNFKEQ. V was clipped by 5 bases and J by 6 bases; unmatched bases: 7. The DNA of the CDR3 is TGTGCCAGCAGCGTCAGCGGGGGGGGTAGCAATGAGCAGTTCTTC. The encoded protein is CASSVSGGGSNEQFF.

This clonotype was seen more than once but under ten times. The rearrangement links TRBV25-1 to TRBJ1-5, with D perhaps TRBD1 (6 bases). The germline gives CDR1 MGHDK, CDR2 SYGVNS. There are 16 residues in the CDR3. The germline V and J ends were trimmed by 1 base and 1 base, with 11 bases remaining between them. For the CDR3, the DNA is TGTGCCAGCAGTGAATTAGAGGGGGAGAGCAATCAGCCCCAGCATTTT. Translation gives CASSELEGESNQPQHF. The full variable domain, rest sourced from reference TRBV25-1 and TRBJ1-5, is EADIYQTPRYLVIGTGKKITLECSQTMGHDKMYWYQQDPGMELHLIHYSYGVNSTEKGDLSSESTVSRIRTEHFPLTLESARPSHTSQYLCASSELEGESNQPQHFGDGTRLSIL.

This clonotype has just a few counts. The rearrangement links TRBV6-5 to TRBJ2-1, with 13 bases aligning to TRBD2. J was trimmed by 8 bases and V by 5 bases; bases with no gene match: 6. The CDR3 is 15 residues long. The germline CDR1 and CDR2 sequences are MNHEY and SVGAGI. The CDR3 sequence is CASSTWTSGRDEQFF. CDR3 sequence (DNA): TGTGCCAGCAGTACCTGGACTAGCGGGAGAGATGAGCAGTTCTTC.

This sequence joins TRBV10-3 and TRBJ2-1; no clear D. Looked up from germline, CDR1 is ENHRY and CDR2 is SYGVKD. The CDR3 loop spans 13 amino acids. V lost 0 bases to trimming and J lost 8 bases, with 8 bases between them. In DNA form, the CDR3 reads TGTGCCATCAGTGAGTCTTTTACACATGAGCAGTTCTTC. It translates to CAISESFTHEQFF.

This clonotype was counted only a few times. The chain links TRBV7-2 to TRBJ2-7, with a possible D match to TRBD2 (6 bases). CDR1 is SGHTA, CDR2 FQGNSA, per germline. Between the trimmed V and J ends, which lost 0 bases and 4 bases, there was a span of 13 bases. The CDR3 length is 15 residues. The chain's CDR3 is CASSLAAGSFYEQYF. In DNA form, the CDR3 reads TGTGCCAGCAGCTTAGCTGCCGGGAGCTTTTACGAGCAGTACTTC. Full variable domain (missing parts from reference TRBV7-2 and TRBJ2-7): GAGVSQSPSNKVTEKGKDVELRCDPISGHTALYWYRQSLGQGLEFLIYFQGNSAPDKSGLPSDRFSAERTGGSVSTLTIQRTQQEDSAVYLCASSLAAGSFYEQYFGPGTRLTVT.

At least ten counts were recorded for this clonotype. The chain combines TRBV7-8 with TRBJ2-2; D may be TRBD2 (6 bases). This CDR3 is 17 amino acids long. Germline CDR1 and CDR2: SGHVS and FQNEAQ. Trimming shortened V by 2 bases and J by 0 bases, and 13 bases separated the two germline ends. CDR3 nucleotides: TGTGCCAGCAGCTTATTTTCTAGCGTCGCGAACACCGGGGAGCTGTTTTTT. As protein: CASSLFSSVANTGELFF.

DNA for the CDR3: TGTGCCAGCTCGCGAGGGACAGGGGCGCTCGGCTACACCTTC. This gives the protein CASSRGTGALGYTF. This sequence joins TRBV5-6 and TRBJ1-2; 10 bases match TRBD1. The CDR3 contains 14 residues. Germline lookup yields CDR1 SGHDT and CDR2 YYEEEE. The trim removed 7 bases at V and 8 bases at J, leaving 11 bases unmatched.

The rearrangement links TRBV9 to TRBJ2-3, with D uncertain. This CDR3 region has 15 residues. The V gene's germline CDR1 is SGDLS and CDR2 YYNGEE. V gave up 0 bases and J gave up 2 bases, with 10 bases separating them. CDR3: CASSVAGFSTDTQYF. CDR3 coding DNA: TGTGCCAGCAGCGTAGCCGGGTTTTCCACAGATACGCAGTATTTT.

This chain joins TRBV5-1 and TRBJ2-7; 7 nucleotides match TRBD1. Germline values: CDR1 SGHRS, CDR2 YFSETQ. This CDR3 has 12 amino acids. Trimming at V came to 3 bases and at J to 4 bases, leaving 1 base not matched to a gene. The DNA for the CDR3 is TGCGCCAGCAGCTCGACAGGGTACGAGCAGTACTTC. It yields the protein CASSSTGYEQYF.

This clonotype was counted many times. This chain's CDR3 is CASSPRLAGDEQFF. CDR3 DNA sequence: TGTGCCAGCAGCCCCCGACTAGCGGGAGATGAGCAGTTCTTC. The rearrangement uses TRBV4-2 and TRBJ2-1, with 12 bases that match TRBD2. The CDR3 contains 14 residues. In germline, CDR1 is LGHNA, CDR2 YNFKEQ. Trimming at V came to 4 bases and at J to 8 bases, leaving 3 bases not matched to a gene.

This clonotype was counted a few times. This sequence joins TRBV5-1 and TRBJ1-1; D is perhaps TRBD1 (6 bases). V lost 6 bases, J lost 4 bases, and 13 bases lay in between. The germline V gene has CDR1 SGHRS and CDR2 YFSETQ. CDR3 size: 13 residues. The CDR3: CASTVLGGTEAFF. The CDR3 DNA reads TGCGCCAGCACCGTGCTAGGGGGCACTGAAGCTTTCTTT.

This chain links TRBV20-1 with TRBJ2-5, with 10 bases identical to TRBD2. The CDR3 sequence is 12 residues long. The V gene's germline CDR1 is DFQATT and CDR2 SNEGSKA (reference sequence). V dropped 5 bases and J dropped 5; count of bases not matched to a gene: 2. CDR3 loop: CSASSGGETQYF. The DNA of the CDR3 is TGCAGTGCTTCTAGCGGGGGTGAGACCCAGTACTTC.

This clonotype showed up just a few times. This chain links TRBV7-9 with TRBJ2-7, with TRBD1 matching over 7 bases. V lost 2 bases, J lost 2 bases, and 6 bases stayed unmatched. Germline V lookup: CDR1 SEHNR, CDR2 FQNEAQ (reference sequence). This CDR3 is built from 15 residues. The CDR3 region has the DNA TGTGCCAGCAGCTTAATTGTAGGGACAGCCTACGAGCAGTACTTC. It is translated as CASSLIVGTAYEQYF.

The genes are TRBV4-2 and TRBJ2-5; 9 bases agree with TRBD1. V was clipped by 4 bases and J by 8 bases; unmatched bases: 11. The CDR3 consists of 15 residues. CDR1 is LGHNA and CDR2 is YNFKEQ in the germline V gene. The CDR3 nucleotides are TGTGCCAGCAGCCCCCAGGCCCGGGACAGGGTAACCCAGTACTTC. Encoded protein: CASSPQARDRVTQYF.

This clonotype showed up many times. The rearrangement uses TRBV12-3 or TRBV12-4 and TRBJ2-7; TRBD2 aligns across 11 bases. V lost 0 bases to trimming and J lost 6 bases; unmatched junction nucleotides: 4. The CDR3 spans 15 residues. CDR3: CASSLALTSGAEQYF. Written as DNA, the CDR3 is TGTGCCAGCAGTTTAGCGTTGACTAGCGGGGCCGAGCAGTACTTC.

The chain's CDR3 is CASSYSATDTQYF. The CDR3 nucleotides read TGTGCCAGCAGTTACTCGGCCACAGATACGCAGTATTTT. V and J are TRBV6-5 and TRBJ2-3; D gene unclear. Germline V gene data show CDR1 as MNHEY and CDR2 as SVGAGI. V dropped 0 bases and J dropped 2 bases, with 3 bases sitting between them. This CDR3 contains 13 residues.

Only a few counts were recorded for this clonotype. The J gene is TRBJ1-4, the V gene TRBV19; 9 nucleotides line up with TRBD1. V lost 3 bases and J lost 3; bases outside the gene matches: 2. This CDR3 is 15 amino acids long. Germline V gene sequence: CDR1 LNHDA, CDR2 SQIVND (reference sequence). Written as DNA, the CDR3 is TGTGCCAGTAGTATGCGGGACAGGGCTAATGAAAAACTGTTTTTT. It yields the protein CASSMRDRANEKLFF.

CDR3 loop: CATSRGRPGIGVMNTEAFF. CDR3 nucleotide sequence: TGTGCCACCAGCAGAGGTCGACCAGGGATAGGGGTCATGAACACTGAAGCTTTCTTT. V gene TRBV15 combines with J gene TRBJ1-1; tentatively, D is TRBD1 (5 bases). Germline loops: CDR1 LNHNV, CDR2 YYDKDF (reference sequence). Trimming pared 1 base from V and 0 bases from J, leaving 21 bases between. This CDR3 region has 19 residues.

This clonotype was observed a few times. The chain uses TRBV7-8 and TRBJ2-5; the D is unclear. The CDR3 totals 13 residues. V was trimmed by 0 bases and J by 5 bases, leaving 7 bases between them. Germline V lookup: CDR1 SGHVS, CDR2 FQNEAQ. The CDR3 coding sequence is TGTGCCAGCAGCTTAGCGTTGTATGAGACCCAGTACTTC. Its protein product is CASSLALYETQYF. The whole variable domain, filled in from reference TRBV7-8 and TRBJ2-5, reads GAGVSQSPRYKVAKRGQDVALRCDPISGHVSLFWYQQALGQGPEFLTYFQNEAQLDKSGLPSDRFFAERPEGSVSTLKIQRTQQEDSAVYLCASSLALYETQYFGPGTRLLVL.

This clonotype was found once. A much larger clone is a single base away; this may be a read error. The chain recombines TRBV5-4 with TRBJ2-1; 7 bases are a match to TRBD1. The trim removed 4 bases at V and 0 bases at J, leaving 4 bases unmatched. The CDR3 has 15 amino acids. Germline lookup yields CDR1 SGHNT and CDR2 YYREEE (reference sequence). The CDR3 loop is CASSVGQSSYNEQFF. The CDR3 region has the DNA TGTGCCAGCAGCGTGGGACAGAGCTCCTACAATGAGCAGTTCTTC.